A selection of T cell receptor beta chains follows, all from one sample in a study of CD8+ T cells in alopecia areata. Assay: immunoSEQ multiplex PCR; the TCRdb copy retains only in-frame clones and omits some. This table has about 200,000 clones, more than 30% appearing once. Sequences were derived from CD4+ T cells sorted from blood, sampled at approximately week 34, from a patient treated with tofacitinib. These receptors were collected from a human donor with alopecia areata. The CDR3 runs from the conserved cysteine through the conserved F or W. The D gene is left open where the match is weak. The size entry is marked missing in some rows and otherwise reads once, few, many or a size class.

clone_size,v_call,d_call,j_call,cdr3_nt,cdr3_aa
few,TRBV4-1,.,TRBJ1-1,TGCGCCAGCAGCCAAGTCATTGGGGAGGGAACTGAAGCTTTCTTT,CASSQVIGEGTEAFF
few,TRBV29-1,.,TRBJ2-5,TGCAGCGTTAAACAGGGATTAAGAGAGACCCAGTACTTC,CSVKQGLRETQYF
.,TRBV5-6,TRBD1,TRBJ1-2,TGTGCCAGCAGAGGACAGGACAGGTCGCGAGGCTACACCTTC,CASRGQDRSRGYTF
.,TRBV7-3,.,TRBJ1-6,TGTGCCAGCAGCTCAAACCCGGGATCACCCCTCCACTTT,CASSSNPGSPLHF
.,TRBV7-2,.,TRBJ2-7,TGTGCCAGCCAGCTTGTCGTGGAGCAGTACTTC,CASQLVVEQYF
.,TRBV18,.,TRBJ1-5,TGTGCCGCGCTCGCGGGAGGGAATCAGCCCCAGCATTTT,CAALAGGNQPQHF
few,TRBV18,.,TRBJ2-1,TGTGCCAGCTCACTTGTATTCCATGAGCAGTTCTTC,CASSLVFHEQFF
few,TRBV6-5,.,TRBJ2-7,TGTGCCAGCCGGGACTGGGCCTACGAGCAGTACTTC,CASRDWAYEQYF
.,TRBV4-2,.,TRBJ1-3,TGTGCCAGCAGCCTCCAAGGAATAGCCTCTGGAAACACCATATATTTT,CASSLQGIASGNTIYF
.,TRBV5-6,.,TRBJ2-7,TGTGCCAGCAGCTTCTTTCAGGGATTCTCCTACGAGCAGTACTTC,CASSFFQGFSYEQYF
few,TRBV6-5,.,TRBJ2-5,TGTGCCAGCAGTTACACAGGAGAGACCCAGTACTTC,CASSYTGETQYF
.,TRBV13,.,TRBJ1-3,TGTGCCAGCAGCCGTCATAAGGACAGTCCTGGAAACACCATATATTTT,CASSRHKDSPGNTIYF
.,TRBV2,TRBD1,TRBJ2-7,TGTGCCACCAAATTACAGGGGTACGAGCAGTACTTC,CATKLQGYEQYF
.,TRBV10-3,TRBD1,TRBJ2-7,TGTGCCATCAGGCCGGGACAGGGGGCTGGAAACGAGCAGTACTTC,CAIRPGQGAGNEQYF
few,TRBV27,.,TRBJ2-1,TGTGCCAGCAGTGACCAGGGGATAATGCACAATGAGCAGTTCTTC,CASSDQGIMHNEQFF
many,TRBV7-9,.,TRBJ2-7,TGTGCCAGCAGCTTCGACGGACGCGAGCAGTACTTC,CASSFDGREQYF
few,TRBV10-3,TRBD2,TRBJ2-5,TGTGCCATCAGTGAGGCAGCGGGGAGGGAGACCCAGTACTTC,CAISEAAGRETQYF
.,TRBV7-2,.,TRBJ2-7,TGTGCCAGCAGCTTAGCGGGGGGTGGAGGGGCATACGAGCAGTACTTC,CASSLAGGGGAYEQYF
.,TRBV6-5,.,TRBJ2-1,TGTGCCAGCAGTCACTACAGGGCGGACAATGAGCAGTTCTTC,CASSHYRADNEQFF
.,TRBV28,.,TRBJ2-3,TGTGCCAGCAGTTTTAGGGTTACAGATACGCAGTATTTT,CASSFRVTDTQYF
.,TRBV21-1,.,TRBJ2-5,TGTGCCCCCGAGGGGGAAGAGACCCAGTACTTC,CAPEGEETQYF
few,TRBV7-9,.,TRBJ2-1,TGTGCCAGCAGCTTAAATGTGGGAGGTGAGCAGTTCTTC,CASSLNVGGEQFF
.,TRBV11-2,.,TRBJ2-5,TGTGCCAGCAGCTTAGGCAACAGCCAAGAGACCCAGTACTTC,CASSLGNSQETQYF
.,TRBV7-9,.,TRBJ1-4,TGTGCCAGCAGCTTAGAGGGGGACGAGAATGAAAAACTGTTTTTT,CASSLEGDENEKLFF
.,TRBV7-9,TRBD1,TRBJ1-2,TGTGCCAGCAGCAACCAGACAGGGAACTATGGCTACACCTTC,CASSNQTGNYGYTF
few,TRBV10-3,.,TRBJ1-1,TGTGCCAGCAGAGGGACTGAAGCTTTCTTT,CASRGTEAFF
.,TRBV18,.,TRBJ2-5,TGTGCCAGCTCACCACCGACACAAGAGACCCAGTACTTC,CASSPPTQETQYF
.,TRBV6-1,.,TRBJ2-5,TGTGCCAGCAGTCACACCCAAGAGACCCAGTACTTC,CASSHTQETQYF
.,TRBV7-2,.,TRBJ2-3,TGTGCCAGCAGCTTAGATCGTGGTCGCACAGATACGCAGTATTTT,CASSLDRGRTDTQYF
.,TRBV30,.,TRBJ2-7,TGTGCCTGGAGTTTAAGCGACTACGAGCAGTACTTC,CAWSLSDYEQYF
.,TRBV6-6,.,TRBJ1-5,TGTGCCAGCAGTTACGGTTCGCGGAATAGCAATCAGCCCCAGCATTTT,CASSYGSRNSNQPQHF
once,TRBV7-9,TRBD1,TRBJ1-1,TGTGCCAGCAGCCCCCCCCTGACAGGGGCGGGCACTGAAGCTTTCTTT,CASSPPLTGAGTEAFF
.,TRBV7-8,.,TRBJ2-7,TGTGCCAGCAGTCCACCCGGGGGCTACGAGCAGTACTTC,CASSPPGGYEQYF
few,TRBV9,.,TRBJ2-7,TGTGCCAGCAGCGTCGAGGCTGGGCGCTACGAGCAGTACTTC,CASSVEAGRYEQYF
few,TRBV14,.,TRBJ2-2,TGTGCCAGCAGCCAAGTGGGCAGGGCAAGTGGCGGGGAGCTGTTTTTT,CASSQVGRASGGELFF
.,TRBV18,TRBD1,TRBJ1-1,TGTGCCAGCTCACCAGGACAGGGGACCGCTGAAGCTTTCTTT,CASSPGQGTAEAFF
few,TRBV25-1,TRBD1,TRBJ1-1,TGTGCCAGCAGCTTAGCCGGGACAGGGCGTATTCCTGAAGCTTTCTTT,CASSLAGTGRIPEAFF
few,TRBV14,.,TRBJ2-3,TGTGCCAGCAGCTACCGGATTGATACGCAGTATTTT,CASSYRIDTQYF
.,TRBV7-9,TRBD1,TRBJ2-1,TGTGCCAGCAGCTGGGGACAGGGGGGAAATGAGCAGTTCTTC,CASSWGQGGNEQFF
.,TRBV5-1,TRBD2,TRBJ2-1,TGCGCCAGCAGCCCGGAAGCGGGGACGGGCTACAATGAGCAGTTCTTC,CASSPEAGTGYNEQFF
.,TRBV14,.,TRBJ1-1,TGTGCCAGCAGCCAATTAGAGGGACCGACGAGAACAACTGAAGCTTTCTTT,CASSQLEGPTRTTEAFF
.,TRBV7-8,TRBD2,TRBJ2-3,TGTGCCAGCAGCTTAGGGGCCAGCGGGGGTAGGACAGATACGCAGTATTTT,CASSLGASGGRTDTQYF
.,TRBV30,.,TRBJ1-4,TGTGCCTGGAAAGGGGTAGGGATTGATGAAAAACTGTTTTTT,CAWKGVGIDEKLFF
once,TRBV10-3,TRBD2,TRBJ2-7,TGTGCCATCAGTGGGGGGACTAGCGGGAGCTACGAGCAGTACTTC,CAISGGTSGSYEQYF
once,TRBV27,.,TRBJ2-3,TGTGCCAGCAGTTTATCGTGGGGGCTAGTTGGGAGGGGGGCAGATACGCAGTATTTT,CASSLSWGLVGRGADTQYF